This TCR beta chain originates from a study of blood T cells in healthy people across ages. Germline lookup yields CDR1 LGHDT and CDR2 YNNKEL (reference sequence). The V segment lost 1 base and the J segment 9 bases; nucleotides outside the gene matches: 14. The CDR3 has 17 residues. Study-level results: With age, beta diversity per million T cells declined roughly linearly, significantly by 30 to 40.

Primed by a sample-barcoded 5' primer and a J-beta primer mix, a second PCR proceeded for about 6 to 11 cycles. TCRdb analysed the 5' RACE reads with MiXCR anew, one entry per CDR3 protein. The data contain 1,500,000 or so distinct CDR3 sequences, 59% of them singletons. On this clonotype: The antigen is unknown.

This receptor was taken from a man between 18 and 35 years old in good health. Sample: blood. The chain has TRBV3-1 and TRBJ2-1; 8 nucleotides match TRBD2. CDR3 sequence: CASSQAQYGRAFSEQFF. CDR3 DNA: TGTGCCAGCAGCCAAGCCCAATACGGGAGGGCCTTCTCTGAGCAGTTCTTC.